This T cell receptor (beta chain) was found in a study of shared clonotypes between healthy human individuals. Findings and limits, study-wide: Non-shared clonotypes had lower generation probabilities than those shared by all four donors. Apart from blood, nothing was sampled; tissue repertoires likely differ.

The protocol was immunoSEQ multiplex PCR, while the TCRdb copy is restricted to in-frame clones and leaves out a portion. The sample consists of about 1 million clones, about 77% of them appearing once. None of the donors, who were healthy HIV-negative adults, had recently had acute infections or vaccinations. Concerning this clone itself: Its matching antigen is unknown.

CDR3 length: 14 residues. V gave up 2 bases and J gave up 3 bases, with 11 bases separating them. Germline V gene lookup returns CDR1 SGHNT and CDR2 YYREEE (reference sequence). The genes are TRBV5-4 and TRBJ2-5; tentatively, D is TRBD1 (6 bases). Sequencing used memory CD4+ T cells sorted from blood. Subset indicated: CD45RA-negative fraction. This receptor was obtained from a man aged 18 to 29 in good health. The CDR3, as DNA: TGTGCCAGCAGCTTAAGGGGGAGTGAAGAGACCCAGTACTTC. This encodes CASSLRGSEETQYF.